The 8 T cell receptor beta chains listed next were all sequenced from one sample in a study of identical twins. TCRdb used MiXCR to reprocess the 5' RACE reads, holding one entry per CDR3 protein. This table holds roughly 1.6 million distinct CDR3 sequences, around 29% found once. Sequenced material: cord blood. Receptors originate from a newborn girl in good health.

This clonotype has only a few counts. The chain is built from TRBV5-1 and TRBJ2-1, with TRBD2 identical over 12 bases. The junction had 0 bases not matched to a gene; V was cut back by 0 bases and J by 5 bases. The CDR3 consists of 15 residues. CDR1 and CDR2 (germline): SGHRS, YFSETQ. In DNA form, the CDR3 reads TGCGCCAGCAGCTTGGCTAGCGGGAGGGACAATGAGCAGTTCTTC. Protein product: CASSLASGRDNEQFF. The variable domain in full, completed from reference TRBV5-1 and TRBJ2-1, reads KAGVTQTPRYLIKTRGQQVTLSCSPISGHRSVSWYQQTPGQGLQFLFEYFSETQRNKGNFPGRFSGRQFSNSRSEMNVSTLELGDSALYLCASSLASGRDNEQFFGPGTRLTVL.

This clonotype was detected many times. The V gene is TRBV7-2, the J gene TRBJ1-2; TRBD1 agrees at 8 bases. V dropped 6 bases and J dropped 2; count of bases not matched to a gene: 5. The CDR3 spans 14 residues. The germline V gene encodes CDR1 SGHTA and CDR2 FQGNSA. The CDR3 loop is CASSPRQGNYGYTF. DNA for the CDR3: TGTGCCAGCAGTCCGCGACAGGGGAACTATGGCTACACCTTC. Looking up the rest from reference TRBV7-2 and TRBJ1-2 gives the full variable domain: GAGVSQSPSNKVTEKGKDVELRCDPISGHTALYWYRQSLGQGLEFLIYFQGNSAPDKSGLPSDRFSAERTGGSVSTLTIQRTQQEDSAVYLCASSPRQGNYGYTFGSGTRLTVV.

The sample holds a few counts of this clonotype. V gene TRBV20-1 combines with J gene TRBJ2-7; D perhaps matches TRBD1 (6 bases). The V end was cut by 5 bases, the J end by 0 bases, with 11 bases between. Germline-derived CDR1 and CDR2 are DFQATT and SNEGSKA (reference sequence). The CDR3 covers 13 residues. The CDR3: CSACRDTSYEQYF. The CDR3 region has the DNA TGCAGTGCTTGCAGGGACACCTCCTACGAGCAGTACTTC.

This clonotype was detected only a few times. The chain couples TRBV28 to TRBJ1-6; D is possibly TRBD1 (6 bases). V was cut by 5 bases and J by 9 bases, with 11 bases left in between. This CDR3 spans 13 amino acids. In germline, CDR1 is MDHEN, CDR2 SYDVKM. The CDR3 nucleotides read TGTGCCAGCAGTCCGCAGGGGATTTCACCCCTCCACTTT. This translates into CASSPQGISPLHF.

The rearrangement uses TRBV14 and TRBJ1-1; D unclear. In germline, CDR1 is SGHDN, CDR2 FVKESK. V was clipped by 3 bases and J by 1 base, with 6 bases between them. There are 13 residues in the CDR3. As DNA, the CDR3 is TGTGCCAGCAGCCACTGGAGGAACACTGAAGCTTTCTTT. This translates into CASSHWRNTEAFF.

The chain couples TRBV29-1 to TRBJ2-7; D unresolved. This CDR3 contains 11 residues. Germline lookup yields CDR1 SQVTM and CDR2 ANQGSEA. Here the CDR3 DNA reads TGCAGTTATTGTGGATACAATGAGCAGTACTTC. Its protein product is CSYCGYNEQYF.

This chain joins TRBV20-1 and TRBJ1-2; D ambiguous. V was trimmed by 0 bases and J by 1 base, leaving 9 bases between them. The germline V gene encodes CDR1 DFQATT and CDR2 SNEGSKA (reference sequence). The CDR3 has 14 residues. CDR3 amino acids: CSARENGFNYGYTF. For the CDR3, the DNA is TGCAGTGCTAGAGAAAACGGATTTAACTATGGCTACACCTTC.

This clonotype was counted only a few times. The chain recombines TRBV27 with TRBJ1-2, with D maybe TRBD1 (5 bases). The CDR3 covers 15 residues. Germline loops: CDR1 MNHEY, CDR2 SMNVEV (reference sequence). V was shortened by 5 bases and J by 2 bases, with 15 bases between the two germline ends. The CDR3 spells CASSTGPPLNYGYTF. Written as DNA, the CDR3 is TGTGCCAGCAGTACGGGACCGCCACTCAACTATGGCTACACCTTC.